This T cell receptor (beta chain) was captured by sequencing in a study of Ad26.COV2.S vaccination and SARS-CoV-2 variants. About the study: Donor allocation was to the COV1001 Ad26.COV2.S trial arm.

V was shortened by 6 bases and J by 3 bases, with 17 bases between the two germline ends. Germline CDR1 MNHEY, CDR2 SVGAGI. The CDR3 consists of 15 residues. Treatment defined: around 19 received Ad26.COV2.S at low or high dose, single or two shots; 5 received placebo; per-sample allocation not given. Sampling was performed 63 days after the first vaccine or placebo injection. An Ad26 vector that expressed Wuhan-strain SARS-CoV-2 spike constituted the vaccine. As to this clone: Its antigen is still unknown.

Study-level results: Substantial breadth was reportedly displayed by spike-specific CD8+ and CD4+ T cell responses after vaccination.

Assay used: immunoSEQ multiplex PCR; TCRdb lists only in-frame clones, some missing. Among more than 300,000 clones listed, roughly 86% were seen once. Here the sequenced sample was peripheral blood, taken in a trial of Ad26.COV2.S vaccine versus placebo. J is TRBJ1-2 and V is TRBV6-5; D unclear. This receptor was obtained from a person between 18 and 59 years old who received the Ad26.COV2.S COVID-19 vaccine or a placebo. The CDR3 spells CASRSPQDGDYGYTF. DNA of the CDR3: TGTGCCAGCAGAAGTCCTCAAGACGGCGACTATGGCTACACCTTC.